What follows are 24 T cell receptor beta chains derived from one specimen sequenced in a study of blood T cells in healthy people across ages. A second PCR of about 7 to 11 cycles used a sample-barcoded 5' primer and a J-beta primer mix. TCRdb recomputed calls from the 5' RACE reads with MiXCR, one row per CDR3 protein. This table holds more than 1 million distinct CDR3 sequences, under 55% found once. Sequencing was carried out using blood. These receptors were collected from a woman aged 60 to 75 in good health.

This chain links TRBV11-1 with TRBJ2-3; 12 nucleotides agree with TRBD2. The CDR3 spans 17 residues. The germline CDR1 and CDR2 sequences are SGHAT and FQDESV (reference sequence). Trimming removed 1 base from V and 2 bases from J; junction bases left unmatched: 4. The CDR3 DNA follows: TGTGCCAGCAGCTTAGACCTAGCGGGAGGGACCACAGATACGCAGTATTTT. Its translation is CASSLDLAGGTTDTQYF.

The chain employs TRBV6-5 and TRBJ2-3, with 8 bases lining up with TRBD2. Germline trimming cut 6 bases from V and 2 bases from J; bases unmatched to any gene: 1. The CDR3 has 13 amino acids. Germline values: CDR1 MNHEY, CDR2 SVGAGI. CDR3 nucleotides: TGTGCCAGCAGACTAGCGGACACAGATACGCAGTATTTT. Protein product: CASRLADTDTQYF.

This clonotype was counted between two and nine times. V and J are TRBV25-1 and TRBJ2-4, with 7 bases lining up with TRBD1. Germline assignment: CDR1 MGHDK and CDR2 SYGVNS. The CDR3 spans 15 residues. V was clipped by 5 bases and J by 13 bases; unmatched bases: 17. CDR3 sequence (DNA): TGTGCCAGCAGTTCACAAGGACAGGAGGTCACGAAGCAGTACTTC. It codes for CASSSQGQEVTKQYF.

This chain connects TRBV4-1 to TRBJ1-4, with a possible D match to TRBD1 (6 bases). V lost 0 bases and J lost 1, with 9 bases in between. Germline CDR1 MGHRA, CDR2 YSYEKL. The CDR3 sequence is 16 residues long. In DNA, the CDR3 is TGCGCCAGCAGCCAAGATCCCAGGGGAACTAATGAAAAACTGTTTTTT. It translates to CASSQDPRGTNEKLFF.

Comment on this clonotype: A read error is possible here, since a much larger clone lies one base away. This chain connects TRBV14 to TRBJ2-1, with 7 bases fitting TRBD1. CDR3 length: 13 amino acids. CDR1 and CDR2 (germline): SGHDN, FVKESK. CDR3 loop: CAGSQVESGGKFF. The DNA of the CDR3 is TGTGCCGGCAGCCAAGTTGAGTCAGGGGGAAAGTTCTTC.

This chain connects TRBV12-3 or TRBV12-4 to TRBJ2-3; TRBD2 matches 9 bases. The ends lost 9 bases at V and 3 bases at J; junction bases unmatched: 4. This CDR3 is built from 13 residues. The CDR3 spells CASLAGETDTQYF. The CDR3 DNA follows: TGTGCCAGTTTAGCGGGAGAAACAGATACGCAGTATTTT.

The CDR3 region is CASSRGVRTGVADTQYF. CDR3 in DNA: TGCGCCAGCAGCCGTGGCGTCAGGACAGGGGTCGCAGATACGCAGTATTTT. The rearrangement joins TRBV4-1 to TRBJ2-3; 9 bases match TRBD1. Germline CDR1 and CDR2: MGHRA and YSYEKL. The CDR3 has 17 amino acids. Unmatched junction bases numbered 12, after V lost 4 bases and J lost 4 bases.

A few counts support this clonotype. V usage is TRBV12-5 and J usage is TRBJ1-2, with D unresolved. CDR3 length: 11 residues. The germline CDR1 and CDR2 sequences are LGHNT and FRNRAP. The ends were cut back, 0 bases at V and 10 bases at J, with 6 bases in the middle. CDR3 region: CASGLVRVYTF. The DNA of the CDR3 is TGTGCTAGTGGTTTGGTACGGGTCTACACCTTC.

CDR3 residues: CASSFLQGDSYEQYF. The DNA of the CDR3 is TGTGCCAGCAGCTTTTTGCAGGGGGACTCCTACGAGCAGTACTTC. The chain carries TRBV7-9 and TRBJ2-7; the match to TRBD1 covers 7 bases. Trimming took 3 bases from V and 0 from J; bases not matched to a gene: 5. Germline CDR1 reads SEHNR; CDR2 reads FQNEAQ (reference sequence). This CDR3 contains 15 residues.

Details on this clonotype: One end of the junction varies from germline; a read error may be responsible. V and J are TRBV7-6 and TRBJ1-5; perhaps TRBD1 as D (5 bases). Germline CDR1 is SGHVS and CDR2 is FNYEAQ. This CDR3 is built from 14 residues. The CDR3 is CTSSAGTGNQPQHF. CDR3 bases: TGTACCAGCAGCGCCGGGACTGGCAATCAGCCCCAGCATTTT.

The chain links TRBV14 to TRBJ2-3; the match to TRBD1 covers 9 bases. Germline CDR1 and CDR2: SGHDN and FVKESK. The length of the CDR3 is 15 residues. J was trimmed by 4 bases and V by 6 bases; bases with no gene match: 8. The CDR3 region is CASRRRDRVADTQYF. CDR3 DNA sequence: TGTGCCAGCAGACGCCGGGACAGGGTAGCAGATACGCAGTATTTT.

This sequence joins TRBV5-1 and TRBJ2-1, with 7 positions matching TRBD2. The germline gives CDR1 SGHRS, CDR2 YFSETQ. Unmatched junction bases numbered 10, after V lost 4 bases and J lost 6 bases. This CDR3 spans 15 amino acids. The CDR3 sequence: CASSVIRGVGNEQFF. The CDR3 coding sequence is TGCGCCAGCAGCGTGATTCGGGGGGTAGGCAATGAGCAGTTCTTC.

This clonotype was picked up a small number of times. CDR3 nucleotide sequence: TGTGCCAGCAGTTCGGGACAGGGGGCGCGACAGACCCAGTACTTC. It is translated as CASSSGQGARQTQYF. The chain employs TRBV28 and TRBJ2-5, with 12 nucleotides matching TRBD1. The CDR3 runs 15 residues. J lost 6 bases, V lost 4 bases, and 6 bases had no gene match. Germline lookup yields CDR1 MDHEN and CDR2 SYDVKM. The full variable domain, in which reference TRBV28 and TRBJ2-5 provide the parts outside the CDR3, is DVKVTQSSRYLVKRTGEKVFLECVQDMDHENMFWYRQDPGLGLRLIYFSYDVKMKEKGDIPEGYSVSREKKERFSLILESASTNQTSMYLCASSSGQGARQTQYFGPGTRLLVL.

A few counts support this clonotype. The junction shows a germline mismatch at one end, possibly a read error. This chain connects TRBV7-2 to TRBJ2-5; D possibly matches TRBD1 or TRBD2 (5 bases each). The germline gives CDR1 SGHTA, CDR2 FQGNSA. The CDR3 contains 16 residues. The CDR3 sequence: CASSLSGTGAQGTQYF. DNA of the CDR3: TGTGCCAGCAGCCTCAGTGGGACCGGGGCACAAGGGACCCAGTACTTC.

This chain connects TRBV7-2 to TRBJ2-7, with D possibly being TRBD1 (6 bases). Germline CDR1 is SGHTA and CDR2 is FQGNSA. The CDR3 spans 12 residues. Trimming left V 7 bases short and J 2 bases short, with 9 bases between. In DNA form, the CDR3 reads TGTGCCAGCAACCAGGGGCCCTACGAGCAGTACTTC. Protein sequence: CASNQGPYEQYF.

The rearrangement links TRBV4-1 to TRBJ2-7; tentative D call: TRBD1 (7 bases). Trimming stripped 1 base from V and 3 bases from J, with 22 bases between. The CDR3 loop spans 18 amino acids. The germline V gene has CDR1 MGHRA and CDR2 YSYEKL. The CDR3 bases are TGCGCCAGCAGCCAAGGCGCCCAGGGGGGACGTTCGCGCTACGAGCAGTACTTC. It encodes CASSQGAQGGRSRYEQYF.

The chain has TRBV4-1 and TRBJ2-7; 10 bases are a match to TRBD2. The junction had 4 bases not matched to a gene; V was cut back by 2 bases and J by 6 bases. From germline, CDR1 is MGHRA and CDR2 YSYEKL. The CDR3 loop spans 14 amino acids. The CDR3 region has the DNA TGCGCCAGCAGCCAACTAGCGGGAGAGGGCGAGCAGTACTTC. Protein sequence: CASSQLAGEGEQYF.

The chain joins TRBV3-1 to TRBJ2-7; D gene uncertain. This CDR3 has 16 amino acids. CDR1 is LGHDT and CDR2 is YNNKEL in the germline V gene (reference sequence). V was clipped by 4 bases and J by 2 bases, with 18 bases between them. The CDR3 bases are TGTGCCAGCAGCCCCTACCCTAGATCTCAAACCTACGAGCAGTACTTC. It translates to CASSPYPRSQTYEQYF.

This clonotype was recorded a few times. This chain connects TRBV9 to TRBJ2-2; a possible D gene is TRBD2 (6 bases). The V and J ends lost 0 bases and 3 bases respectively, with 12 bases between them. CDR3 length: 16 residues. Looked up from germline, CDR1 is SGDLS and CDR2 is YYNGEE. This chain's CDR3 is CASSVDSTGDTGELFF. CDR3 bases: TGTGCCAGCAGCGTAGATAGCACGGGAGACACCGGGGAGCTGTTTTTT. Full variable domain (missing parts from reference TRBV9 and TRBJ2-2): DSGVTQTPKHLITATGQRVTLRCSPRSGDLSVYWYQQSLDQGLQFLIQYYNGEERAKGNILERFSAQQFPDLHSELNLSSLELGDSALYFCASSVDSTGDTGELFFGEGSRLTVL.

The chain employs TRBV4-2 and TRBJ2-1; 12 bases match TRBD2. Germline CDR1 LGHNA, CDR2 YNFKEQ. The CDR3 length is 15 residues. Trimming at V came to 2 bases and at J to 6 bases, leaving 2 bases not matched to a gene. CDR3 in DNA: TGTGCCAGCAGCCAACGACTAGCGGGAGTCAATGAGCAGTTCTTC. Residues: CASSQRLAGVNEQFF.

The chain joins TRBV4-1 to TRBJ2-1, with 14 nucleotides matching TRBD2. The CDR3 runs to 14 residues. Unmatched junction bases numbered 9, after V lost 7 bases and J lost 13 bases. Germline CDR1 and CDR2: MGHRA and YSYEKL. The CDR3 is CASTLTTSGRAQFF. The CDR3 nucleotides are TGCGCCAGCACCTTAACGACTAGCGGGAGGGCCCAGTTCTTC.

This clonotype has more than one count but fewer than ten. The V and J genes are TRBV10-3 and TRBJ2-5; tentatively, D is TRBD1 (5 bases). The J call may be mistaken, given a closer DNA end match to TRBJ2-7. The CDR3 is 15 residues long. Germline CDR1 reads ENHRY; CDR2 reads SYGVKD. CDR3 loop: CAISVRQNQGGEQYF. In nucleotides, the CDR3 is TGTGCCATCAGTGTTAGACAGAACCAGGGCGGCGAGCAGTACTTC.

Of note for this clonotype: A read error may produce the germline difference seen at one junction end. The chain employs TRBV7-8 and TRBJ2-7, with unresolved D. Germline assignment: CDR1 SGHVS and CDR2 FQNEAQ. The CDR3 is 13 residues long. The CDR3 DNA reads TGTACCAGCAGCGTAGCCTGGCGAGGCGAGCAGTACTTC. Its protein product is CTSSVAWRGEQYF.

CDR3 residues: CASSAQGWEQYF. The CDR3 coding sequence is TGTGCCAGCAGTGCACAGGGGTGGGAGCAGTACTTC. The rearrangement uses TRBV27 and TRBJ2-7; 7 bases are shared with TRBD1. This CDR3 spans 12 amino acids. The germline V gene has CDR1 MNHEY and CDR2 SMNVEV (reference sequence). V lost 5 bases, J lost 7 bases, and 5 bases stayed unmatched.